These 6 T cell receptor beta chains were all obtained from the same sample, sequenced in a study of T cells in Graves' hyperthyroidism and ophthalmopathy. The investigators amplified TCR beta CDR3 regions from RNA transcripts. An initial round of RT-PCR targeting the TCR CDR3 relied on the HTBI primer set. TCRdb redid the calling of the multiplex PCR reads with MiXCR, one entry per CDR3 protein. The data contain around 760,000 distinct CDR3 sequences, roughly 32% of them singletons. Sequencing used blood. Source of these receptors: a middle-aged woman with Graves' hyperthyroidism.

In regard to this clonotype: Since a much larger clone is just one base distant, this may be a read error. CDR3 loop: CSAPYRGRQPQHF. CDR3 bases: TGCAGTGCTCCCTACAGGGGAAGACAGCCCCAGCATTTT. V and J are TRBV20-1 and TRBJ1-5, with 7 bases lining up with TRBD1. From germline, CDR1 is DFQATT and CDR2 SNEGSKA (reference sequence). V dropped 5 bases and J dropped 7; count of bases not matched to a gene: 8. This CDR3 contains 13 residues.

The chain uses TRBV6-5 and TRBJ2-7; TRBD2 matches 15 bases. The germline gives CDR1 MNHEY, CDR2 SVGAGI. V was clipped by 0 bases and J by 6 bases; unmatched bases: 12. CDR3 length: 19 amino acids. Written as DNA, the CDR3 is TGTGCCAGCAGTTACTCGGCTGGGACTAGCGGGAGGCCCCCTCGCGAGCAGTACTTC. It is translated as CASSYSAGTSGRPPREQYF.

The chain joins TRBV19 to TRBJ1-6; 7 bases match TRBD1. J lost 10 bases, V lost 5 bases, and 11 bases had no gene match. This CDR3 region has 15 residues. Germline-derived CDR1 and CDR2 are LNHDA and SQIVND (reference sequence). The CDR3 DNA reads as TGTGCCAGTAGTTTACGACAGGGCGGTTTCTCACCCCTCCACTTT. This translates into CASSLRQGGFSPLHF.

The chain has TRBV5-1 and TRBJ2-2, with 10 bases fitting TRBD2. The CDR3 has 16 residues. Germline-derived CDR1 and CDR2 are SGHRS and YFSETQ. With V trimmed by 0 bases and J by 6 bases, 5 bases remained unmatched. CDR3 DNA: TGCGCCAGCAGCTTGGGCCTAGCGGGAGAGGCCGGGGAGCTGTTTTTT. Translated: CASSLGLAGEAGELFF.

This clonotype was seen once. The V and J genes are TRBV10-1 and TRBJ2-2; 9 bases line up with TRBD2. The CDR3 has 15 residues. Trimming removed 7 bases from V and 5 bases from J; junction bases left unmatched: 8. Germline V CDR1 and CDR2: WNHNN, SYGVQD (reference sequence). The CDR3 sequence: CASTPGLAATGELFF. The CDR3 DNA reads as TGCGCCAGCACCCCGGGACTAGCAGCGACCGGGGAGCTGTTTTTT.

This clonotype was counted between two and nine times. CDR3 sequence reads: CASSYYRANTGELFF. CDR3 sequence (DNA): TGCGCCAGCAGCTATTACAGAGCGAACACCGGGGAGCTGTTTTTT. This chain connects TRBV5-1 to TRBJ2-2; D is undetermined. Between the trimmed V and J ends, which lost 3 bases and 0 bases, there was a span of 9 bases. The CDR3 runs to 15 residues. The V gene's germline CDR1 is SGHRS and CDR2 YFSETQ.